This T cell receptor beta chain was sequenced in a study of blood T cell repertoires in COVID-19. Germline V gives CDR1 KGHSH, CDR2 LQKENI. The CDR3 consists of 13 residues. The V end lost 8 bases, the J end lost 4 bases, and 14 bases lay between the germline ends. Authors' processing steps: Estimation of nucleated cell counts was performed using reference gene primer amplification. TCRdb keeps only in-frame clones here, not all; method: immunoSEQ multiplex PCR. The V and J calls and clone size were taken over from that table, and D and trimming were inferred from the DNA. The table has 200,000 to 250,000 clones, around four fifths seen once.

The sequence was obtained from a woman over 75 with acute or convalescent COVID-19. The J gene is TRBJ1-2, the V gene TRBV18; D may be TRBD1 (5 bases). Sequencing was carried out using peripheral blood. The CDR3 coding sequence is TGTGCCAGCCATCATACAGGCTTCTATGGCTACACCTTC. Protein product: CASHHTGFYGYTF.